This T cell receptor beta chain was sequenced for a study of blood T cell repertoires in COVID-19. This clone was seen once. As handled by the study authors: Amplification with reference gene primers provided the estimates of nucleated cell counts. Repertoires were generated with immunoSEQ multiplex PCR, while TCRdb's copy carries only in-frame clones and drops some. V, J and clone size reflect that table, while D and trimming were determined from the DNA. The sample consists of tens of thousands of clones, 79% of them appearing once. Trimming removed 3 bases from V and 3 bases from J; junction bases left unmatched: 0. The CDR3 totals 13 residues. Germline-derived CDR1 and CDR2 are SGHAT and FQNNGV.

V and J are TRBV11-2 and TRBJ2-5; 8 bases are shared with TRBD1. The sample taken for sequencing was peripheral blood. This receptor was identified in a man in his 60s with active or convalescent COVID-19. The DNA for the CDR3 is TGTGCCAGCAGCTTGGACAGGGAAGAGACCCAGTACTTC. As protein: CASSLDREETQYF.